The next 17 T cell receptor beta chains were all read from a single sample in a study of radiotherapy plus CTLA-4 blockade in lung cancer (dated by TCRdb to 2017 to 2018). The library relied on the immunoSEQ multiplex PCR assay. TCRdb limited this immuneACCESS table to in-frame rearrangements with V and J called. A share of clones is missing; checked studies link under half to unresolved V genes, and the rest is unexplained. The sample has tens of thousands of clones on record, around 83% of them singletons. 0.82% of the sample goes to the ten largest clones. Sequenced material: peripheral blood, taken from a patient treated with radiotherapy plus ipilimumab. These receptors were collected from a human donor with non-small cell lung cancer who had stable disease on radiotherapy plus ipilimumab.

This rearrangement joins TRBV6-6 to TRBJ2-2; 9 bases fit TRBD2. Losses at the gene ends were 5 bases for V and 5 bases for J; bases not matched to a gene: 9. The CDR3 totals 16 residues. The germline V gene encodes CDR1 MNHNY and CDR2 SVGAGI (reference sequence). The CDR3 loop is CASSVLAGVETGELFF. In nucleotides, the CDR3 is TGTGCCAGCAGTGTATTAGCGGGAGTAGAGACCGGGGAGCTGTTTTTT.

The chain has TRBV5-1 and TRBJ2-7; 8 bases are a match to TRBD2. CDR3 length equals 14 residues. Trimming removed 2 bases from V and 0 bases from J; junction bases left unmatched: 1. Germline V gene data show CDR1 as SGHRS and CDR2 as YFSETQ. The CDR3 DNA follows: TGCGCCAGCAGCTTAACTAGCGGCTCCTACGAGCAGTACTTC. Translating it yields CASSLTSGSYEQYF. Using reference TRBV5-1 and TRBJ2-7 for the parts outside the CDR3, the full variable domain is KAGVTQTPRYLIKTRGQQVTLSCSPISGHRSVSWYQQTPGQGLQFLFEYFSETQRNKGNFPGRFSGRQFSNSRSEMNVSTLELGDSALYLCASSLTSGSYEQYFGPGTRLTVT.

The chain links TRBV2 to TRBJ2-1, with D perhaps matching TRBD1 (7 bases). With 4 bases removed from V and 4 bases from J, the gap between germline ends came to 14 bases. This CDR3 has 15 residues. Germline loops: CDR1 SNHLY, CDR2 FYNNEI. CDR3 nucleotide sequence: TGTGCCAGCAGTGGGCGACAGGGAGGATACAATGAGCAGTTCTTC. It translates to CASSGRQGGYNEQFF. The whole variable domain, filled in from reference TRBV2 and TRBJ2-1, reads EPEVTQTPSHQVTQMGQEVILRCVPISNHLYFYWYRQILGQKVEFLVSFYNNEISEKSEIFDDQFSVERPDGSNFTLKIRSTKLEDSAMYFCASSGRQGGYNEQFFGPGTRLTVL.

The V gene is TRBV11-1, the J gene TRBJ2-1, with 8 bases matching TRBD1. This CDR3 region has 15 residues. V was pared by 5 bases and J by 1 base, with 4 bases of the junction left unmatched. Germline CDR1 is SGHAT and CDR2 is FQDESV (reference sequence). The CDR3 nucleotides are TGTGCCAGCAGCCCCCGACAGGGGTCCTACAATGAGCAGTTCTTC. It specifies CASSPRQGSYNEQFF.

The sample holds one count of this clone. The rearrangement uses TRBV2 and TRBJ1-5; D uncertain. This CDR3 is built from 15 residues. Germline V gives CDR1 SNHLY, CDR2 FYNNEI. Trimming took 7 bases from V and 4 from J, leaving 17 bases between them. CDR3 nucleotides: TGTGCCAGCACCGAAAGCCGGGCTTTTAATCAGCCCCAGCATTTT. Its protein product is CASTESRAFNQPQHF. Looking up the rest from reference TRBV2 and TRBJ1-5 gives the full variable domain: EPEVTQTPSHQVTQMGQEVILRCVPISNHLYFYWYRQILGQKVEFLVSFYNNEISEKSEIFDDQFSVERPDGSNFTLKIRSTKLEDSAMYFCASTESRAFNQPQHFGDGTRLSIL.

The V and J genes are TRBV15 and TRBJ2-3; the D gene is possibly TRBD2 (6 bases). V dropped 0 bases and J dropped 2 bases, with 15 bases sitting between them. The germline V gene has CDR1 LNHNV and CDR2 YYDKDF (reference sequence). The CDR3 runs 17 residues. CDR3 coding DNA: TGTGCCACCAGCAGAGATCTCCTTAGCGGAATCACAGATACGCAGTATTTT. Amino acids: CATSRDLLSGITDTQYF.

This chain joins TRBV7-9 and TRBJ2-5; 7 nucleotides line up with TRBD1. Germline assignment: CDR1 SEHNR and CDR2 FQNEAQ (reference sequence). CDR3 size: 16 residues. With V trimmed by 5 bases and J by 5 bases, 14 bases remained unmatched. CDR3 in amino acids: CASSPRTGPTSETQYF. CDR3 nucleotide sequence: TGTGCCAGCAGCCCGAGGACAGGTCCCACTTCGGAGACCCAGTACTTC.

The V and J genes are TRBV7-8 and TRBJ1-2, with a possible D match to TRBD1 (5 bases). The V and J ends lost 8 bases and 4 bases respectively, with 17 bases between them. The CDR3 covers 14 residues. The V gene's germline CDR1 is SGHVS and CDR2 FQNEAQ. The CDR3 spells CASAFSPQGYGYTF. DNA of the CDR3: TGTGCCAGCGCCTTTAGCCCGCAGGGCTATGGCTACACCTTC.

This CDR3 is CSVAFGDRETQYF. The DNA of the CDR3 is TGCAGCGTTGCCTTCGGGGATCGCGAGACCCAGTACTTC. V gene TRBV29-1 combines with J gene TRBJ2-5; D is perhaps TRBD2 (5 bases). This CDR3 comprises 13 residues. V was cut by 4 bases and J by 5 bases, with 14 bases left in between. Germline V gene sequence: CDR1 SQVTM, CDR2 ANQGSEA. The whole variable domain, remainder taken from reference TRBV29-1 and TRBJ2-5, is SAVISQKPSRDICQRGTSLTIQCQVDSQVTMMFWYRQQPGQSLTLIATANQGSEATYESGFVIDKFPISRPNLTFSTLTVSNMSPEDSSIYLCSVAFGDRETQYFGPGTRLLVL.

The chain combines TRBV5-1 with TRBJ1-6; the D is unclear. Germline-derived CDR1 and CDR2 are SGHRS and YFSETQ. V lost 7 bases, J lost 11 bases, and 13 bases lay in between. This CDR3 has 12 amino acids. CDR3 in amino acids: CASSLGGPPLHF. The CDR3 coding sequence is TGCGCCAGCTCCCTGGGTGGACCACCCCTCCACTTT. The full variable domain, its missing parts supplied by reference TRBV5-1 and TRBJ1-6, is KAGVTQTPRYLIKTRGQQVTLSCSPISGHRSVSWYQQTPGQGLQFLFEYFSETQRNKGNFPGRFSGRQFSNSRSEMNVSTLELGDSALYLCASSLGGPPLHFGNGTRLTVT.

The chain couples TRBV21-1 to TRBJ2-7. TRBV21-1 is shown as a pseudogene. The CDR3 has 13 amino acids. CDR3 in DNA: TGTGCCAGCCACCCCCTTCCCTCCTACGAGCAGTACTTC. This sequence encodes CASHPLPSYEQYF.

For the CDR3, the DNA is TGTGCCAGCAGTTACTCGGGGTATGAGCAGTTCTTC. This sequence encodes CASSYSGYEQFF. This chain connects TRBV6-5 to TRBJ2-1; D is unresolved. The germline CDR1 and CDR2 sequences are MNHEY and SVGAGI. V lost 0 bases and J 8 bases, leaving 5 bases between the germline ends. CDR3 size: 12 residues.

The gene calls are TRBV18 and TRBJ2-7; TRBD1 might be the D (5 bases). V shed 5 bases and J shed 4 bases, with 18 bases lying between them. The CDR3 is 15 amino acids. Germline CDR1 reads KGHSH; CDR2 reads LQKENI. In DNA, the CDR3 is TGTGCCAGCTCAGCAGGGAAGACGGGTTCGTACGAGCAGTACTTC. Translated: CASSAGKTGSYEQYF.

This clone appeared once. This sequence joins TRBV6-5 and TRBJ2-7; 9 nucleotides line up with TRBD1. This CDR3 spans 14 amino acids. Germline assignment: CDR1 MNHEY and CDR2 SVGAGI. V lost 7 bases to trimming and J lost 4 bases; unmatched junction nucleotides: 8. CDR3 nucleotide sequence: TGTGCCAGCAAAACTACAGGGGGCGCGTACGAGCAGTACTTC. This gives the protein CASKTTGGAYEQYF.

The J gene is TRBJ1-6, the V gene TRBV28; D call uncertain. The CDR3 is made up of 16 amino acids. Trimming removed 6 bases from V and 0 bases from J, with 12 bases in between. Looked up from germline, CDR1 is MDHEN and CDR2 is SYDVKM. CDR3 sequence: CASRFDIPSYNSPLHF. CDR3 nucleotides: TGTGCCAGCAGATTTGACATCCCCTCCTATAATTCACCCCTCCACTTT.

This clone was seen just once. For the CDR3, the DNA is TGTGCCAGCAGCGATGCGACAGGGGGCAAGAGTGGCTACACCTTC. It translates to CASSDATGGKSGYTF. J is TRBJ1-2 and V is TRBV6-5; 10 bases line up with TRBD1. CDR3 length equals 15 residues. V lost 6 bases and J lost 7; bases outside the gene matches: 11. Looked up from germline, CDR1 is MNHEY and CDR2 is SVGAGI.

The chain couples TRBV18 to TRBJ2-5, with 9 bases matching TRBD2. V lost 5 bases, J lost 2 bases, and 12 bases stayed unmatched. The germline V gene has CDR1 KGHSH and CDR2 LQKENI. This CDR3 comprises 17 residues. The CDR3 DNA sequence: TGTGCCAGCTCAGGAGACGGCGGGGGGGCCCCACAAGAGACCCAGTACTTC. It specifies CASSGDGGGAPQETQYF.